This is a list of T cell receptor beta chains from one sample in a study of Ad26.COV2.S vaccination and SARS-CoV-2 variants. Libraries were prepared by immunoSEQ multiplex PCR; TCRdb keeps only in-frame clonotypes and omits some of them. The sample lists around 270,000 clones; roughly 85% were seen once. Here the sequenced sample was peripheral blood, taken in a trial of Ad26.COV2.S vaccine versus placebo. The source of these receptors is a person aged 18-60 years who received the Ad26.COV2.S COVID-19 vaccine or a placebo. CDR3s include the opening cysteine and the closing phenylalanine or tryptophan. Each record gives: J gene, CDR3 length, V gene, CDR3 protein.

J gene: TRBJ1-1; CDR3 length: 14; V gene: TRBV7-2; CDR3 protein: CASSLIGPATEAFF
J gene: TRBJ2-3; CDR3 length: 16; V gene: TRBV12-5; CDR3 protein: CASGLFSGGAGDTQYF
J gene: TRBJ1-1; CDR3 length: 13; V gene: TRBV19; CDR3 protein: CASSKTGYTEAFF
J gene: TRBJ1-3; CDR3 length: 14; V gene: TRBV5-1; CDR3 protein: CASSLQGPGNTIYF
J gene: TRBJ2-1; CDR3 length: 14; V gene: TRBV6-1; CDR3 protein: CASSERGQRDEQFF
J gene: TRBJ1-4; CDR3 length: 12; V gene: TRBV30; CDR3 protein: CGGVATNEKLFF
J gene: TRBJ2-4; CDR3 length: 15; V gene: TRBV27; CDR3 protein: CASSRGTSGRNIQYF
J gene: TRBJ1-1; CDR3 length: 12; V gene: TRBV7-2; CDR3 protein: CASSLRKTEAFF
J gene: TRBJ1-6; CDR3 length: 17; V gene: TRBV13; CDR3 protein: CASRRGLSTHPNSPLHF
J gene: TRBJ2-7; CDR3 length: 18; V gene: TRBV7-2; CDR3 protein: CASSLEIPILAGAYEQYF
J gene: TRBJ1-6; CDR3 length: 14; V gene: TRBV18; CDR3 protein: CASSQDRYNSPLHF